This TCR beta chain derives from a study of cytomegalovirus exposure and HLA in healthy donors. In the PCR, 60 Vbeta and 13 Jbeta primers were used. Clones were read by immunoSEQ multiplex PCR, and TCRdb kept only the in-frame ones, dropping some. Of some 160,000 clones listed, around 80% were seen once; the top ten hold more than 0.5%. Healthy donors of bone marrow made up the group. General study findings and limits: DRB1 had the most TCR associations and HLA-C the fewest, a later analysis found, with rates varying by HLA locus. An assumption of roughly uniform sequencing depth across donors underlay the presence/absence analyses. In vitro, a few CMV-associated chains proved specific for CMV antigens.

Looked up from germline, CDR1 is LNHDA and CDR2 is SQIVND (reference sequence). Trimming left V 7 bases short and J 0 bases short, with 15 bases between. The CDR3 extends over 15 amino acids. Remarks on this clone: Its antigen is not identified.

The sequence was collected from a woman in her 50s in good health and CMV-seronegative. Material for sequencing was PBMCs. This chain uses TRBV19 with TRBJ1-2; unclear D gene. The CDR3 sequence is CASNFVIGANYGYTF. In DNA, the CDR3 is TGTGCCAGTAATTTTGTGATCGGAGCTAACTATGGCTACACCTTC.